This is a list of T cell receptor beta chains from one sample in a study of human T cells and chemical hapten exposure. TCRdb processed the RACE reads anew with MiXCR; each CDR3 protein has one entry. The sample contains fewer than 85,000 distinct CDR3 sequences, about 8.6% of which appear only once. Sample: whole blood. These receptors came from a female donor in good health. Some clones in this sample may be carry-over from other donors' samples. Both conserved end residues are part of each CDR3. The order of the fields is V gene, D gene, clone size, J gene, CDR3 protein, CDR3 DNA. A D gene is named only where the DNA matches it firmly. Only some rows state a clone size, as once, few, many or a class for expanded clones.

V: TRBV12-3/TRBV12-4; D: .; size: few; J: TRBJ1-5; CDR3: CASSLLGTDNQPQHF; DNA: TGTGCCAGCAGTTTACTAGGGACGGACAATCAGCCCCAGCATTTT
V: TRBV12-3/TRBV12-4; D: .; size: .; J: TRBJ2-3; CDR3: CASSFGAAGADTQYF; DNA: TGTGCCAGCAGTTTTGGGGCTGCAGGCGCAGATACGCAGTATTTT
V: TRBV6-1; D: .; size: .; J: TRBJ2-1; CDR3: CASSEAGFSYNEQFF; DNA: TGTGCCAGCAGTGAAGCGGGTTTCTCCTACAATGAGCAGTTCTTC
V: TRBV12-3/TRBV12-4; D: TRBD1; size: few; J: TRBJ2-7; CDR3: CASSLGTGEQYF; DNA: TGTGCCAGCAGTTTAGGGACAGGCGAGCAGTACTTC
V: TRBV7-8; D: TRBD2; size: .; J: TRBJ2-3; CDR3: CASRTTVAGGLVDTQYF; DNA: TGTGCCAGCAGGACAACTGTAGCGGGGGGTTTGGTAGATACGCAGTATTTT
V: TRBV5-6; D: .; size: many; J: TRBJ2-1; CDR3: CASSPGYPDNEQFF; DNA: TGTGCCAGCAGCCCAGGGTACCCCGACAATGAGCAGTTCTTC
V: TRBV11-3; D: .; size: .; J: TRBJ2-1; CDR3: CASSPLAQGLNEQFF; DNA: TGTGCCAGCAGTCCCCTCGCCCAGGGGCTCAATGAGCAGTTCTTC
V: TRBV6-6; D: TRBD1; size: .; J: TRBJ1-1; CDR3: CASSGGQSEAFF; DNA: TGTGCCAGCTCAGGGGGGCAGAGTGAAGCTTTCTTT
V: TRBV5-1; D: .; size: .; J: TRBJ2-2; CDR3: CASRVGAGNTGELFF; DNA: TGCGCCAGCAGGGTTGGGGCAGGGAACACCGGGGAGCTGTTTTTT
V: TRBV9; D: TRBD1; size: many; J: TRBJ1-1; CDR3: CASSGGQGIGTEAFF; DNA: TGTGCCAGCAGCGGCGGACAGGGAATAGGCACTGAAGCTTTCTTT
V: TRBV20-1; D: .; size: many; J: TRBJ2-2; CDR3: CSARARTSSTGELFF; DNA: TGCAGTGCTAGAGCACGCACTTCGAGTACCGGGGAGCTGTTTTTT
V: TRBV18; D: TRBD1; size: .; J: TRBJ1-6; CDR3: CASSRSSGTGGAYNSPLHF; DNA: TGTGCCAGCTCACGATCCTCCGGGACAGGGGGGGCCTATAATTCACCCCTCCACTTT
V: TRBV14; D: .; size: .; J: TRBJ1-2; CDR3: CASSQDRAAHYGYTF; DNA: TGTGCCAGCAGCCAAGATCGGGCAGCACACTATGGCTACACCTTC
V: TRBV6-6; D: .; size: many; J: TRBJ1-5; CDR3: CASWGQGPSNQPQHF; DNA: TGTGCCAGCTGGGGGCAGGGCCCTAGCAATCAGCCCCAGCATTTT
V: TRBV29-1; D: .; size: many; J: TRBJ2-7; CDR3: CSVVGNSYEQYF; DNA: TGCAGCGTTGTGGGCAACTCCTACGAGCAGTACTTC
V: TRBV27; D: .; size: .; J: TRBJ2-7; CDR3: CASSRGPGTNLYEQYF; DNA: TGTGCCAGCAGCCGAGGGCCGGGAACCAACCTTTACGAGCAGTACTTC
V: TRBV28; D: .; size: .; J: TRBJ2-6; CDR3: CASSFSPNGGTRISGANVLTF; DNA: TGTGCCAGCAGTTTTAGTCCAAATGGCGGGACAAGGATCTCTGGGGCCAACGTCCTGACTTTC
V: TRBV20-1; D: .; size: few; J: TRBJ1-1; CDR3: CITRGDSAEAFF; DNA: TGCATCACCAGAGGGGATAGCGCTGAAGCTTTCTTT
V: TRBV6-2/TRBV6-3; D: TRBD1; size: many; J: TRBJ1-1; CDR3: CASSYRDRGRLSPATEAFF; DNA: TGTGCCAGCAGTTACCGGGACAGGGGGCGCTTAAGCCCGGCCACTGAAGCTTTCTTT
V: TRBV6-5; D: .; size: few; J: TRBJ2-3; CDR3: CASSYSFTDTQYF; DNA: TGTGCCAGCAGTTACTCCTTCACAGATACGCAGTATTTT
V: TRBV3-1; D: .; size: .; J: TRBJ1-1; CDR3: CASSQVPGPGGTFF; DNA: TGTGCCAGCAGCCAGGTCCCAGGGCCCGGAGGAACTTTCTTT
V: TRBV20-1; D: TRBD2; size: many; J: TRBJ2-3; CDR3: CSANRPSGVDTQYF; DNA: TGCAGTGCCAATCGTCCTAGCGGGGTGGATACGCAGTATTTT
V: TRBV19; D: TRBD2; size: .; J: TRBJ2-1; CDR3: CATTYERGYNEQFF; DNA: TGTGCCACCACCTACGAGCGGGGTTACAATGAGCAGTTCTTC
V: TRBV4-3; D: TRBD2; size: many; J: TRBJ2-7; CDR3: CASSPSGGPSYEQYF; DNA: TGCGCCAGCAGCCCCAGCGGGGGGCCCTCCTACGAGCAGTACTTC
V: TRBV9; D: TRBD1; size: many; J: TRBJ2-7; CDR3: CASSFHPTGDYYEQYF; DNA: TGTGCCAGCAGCTTCCACCCGACAGGGGATTACTACGAGCAGTACTTC
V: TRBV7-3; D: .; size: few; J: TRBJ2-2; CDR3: CASRGDSRPGELFF; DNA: TGTGCCAGCCGAGGAGACAGTCGCCCCGGGGAGCTGTTTTTT
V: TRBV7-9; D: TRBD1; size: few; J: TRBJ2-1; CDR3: CASASLQGGYNEQFF; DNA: TGTGCCAGCGCCTCCTTACAGGGGGGCTACAATGAGCAGTTCTTC
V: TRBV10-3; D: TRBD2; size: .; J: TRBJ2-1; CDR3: CAISETGTSGGGEQFF; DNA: TGTGCCATCAGTGAGACCGGGACTAGCGGGGGAGGAGAGCAGTTCTTC
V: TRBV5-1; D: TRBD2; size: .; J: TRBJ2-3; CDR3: CASSFRRGGASTDTQYF; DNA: TGCGCCAGCAGCTTTAGGCGCGGGGGGGCTAGCACAGATACGCAGTATTTT
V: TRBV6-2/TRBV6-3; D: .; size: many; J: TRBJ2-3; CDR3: CASSRSPYRDGGTDTQYF; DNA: TGTGCCAGCAGCCGGTCCCCATACAGGGACGGAGGCACAGATACGCAGTATTTT
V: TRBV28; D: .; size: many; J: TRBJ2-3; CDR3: CASTKGREVTDTQYF; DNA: TGTGCCAGCACAAAGGGCAGGGAAGTTACAGATACGCAGTATTTT
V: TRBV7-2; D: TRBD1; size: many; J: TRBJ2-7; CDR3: CASSRDRVLNEQYF; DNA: TGTGCCAGCAGCCGAGACAGGGTATTGAACGAGCAGTACTTC
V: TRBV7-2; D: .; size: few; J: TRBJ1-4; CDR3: CASSLKCGANEKLFF; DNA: TGTGCCAGCAGCTTAAAGTGTGGAGCTAATGAAAAACTGTTTTTT
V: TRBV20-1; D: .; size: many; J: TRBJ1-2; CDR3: CSASQQTELGYTF; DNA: TGCAGTGCTAGCCAACAGACGGAGCTTGGCTACACCTTC
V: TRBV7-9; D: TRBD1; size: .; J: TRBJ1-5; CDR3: CASRSAGTGGWRNQSQHF; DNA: TGTGCCAGCAGGAGCGCCGGGACAGGGGGCTGGAGGAATCAGTCCCAGCATTTT
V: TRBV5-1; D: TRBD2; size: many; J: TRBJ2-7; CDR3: CASSSGTSSYEQYF; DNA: TGTGCCAGCAGTTCCGGGACTAGCTCCTACGAGCAGTACTTC
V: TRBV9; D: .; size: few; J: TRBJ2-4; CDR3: CASSGPGENIQYF; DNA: TGTGCCAGCAGCGGTCCAGGGGAAAACATTCAGTACTTC
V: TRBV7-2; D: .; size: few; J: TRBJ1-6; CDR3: CASSSMQGTYSPLHF; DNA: TGTGCCAGCAGCTCCATGCAGGGCACGTATTCACCCCTCCACTTT
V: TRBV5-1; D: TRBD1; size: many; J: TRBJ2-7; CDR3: CASSSMDRAAYEQYF; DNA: TGCGCCAGCAGCTCAATGGACAGGGCAGCCTACGAGCAGTACTTC
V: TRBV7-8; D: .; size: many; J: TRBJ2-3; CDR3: CASSLDTDTQYF; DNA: TGTGCCAGCAGCTTAGACACAGATACGCAGTATTTT
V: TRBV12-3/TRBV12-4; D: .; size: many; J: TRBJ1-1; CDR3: CASRLTSEAFF; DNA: TGTGCCAGCAGGCTCACCTCTGAAGCTTTCTTT
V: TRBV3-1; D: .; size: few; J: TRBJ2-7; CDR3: CASSQDRRAYEQYF; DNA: TGTGCCAGCAGCCAAGATCGGCGGGCCTACGAGCAGTACTTC